What follows are 27 T cell receptor beta chains derived from one specimen sequenced in a study of T-cell memory formation after mild COVID-19. TCRdb ran MiXCR on the 5' RACE reads and lists one entry per CDR3 protein. The data contain about 140,000 distinct CDR3 sequences, less than 20% of them singletons. Sequenced input: PBMCs or a T cell subset sorted from them (not recorded which). The receptors here all came from an adult woman who had mild COVID-19 (a few samples of this study predate the infection). Cell type and time point are not known.

V and J are TRBV12-3 or TRBV12-4 and TRBJ1-1; D perhaps matches TRBD1 (5 bases). With 5 bases removed from V and 11 bases from J, the gap between germline ends came to 15 bases. The CDR3 extends over 12 amino acids. The CDR3 DNA sequence: TGTGCCAGCAGTCCCGACAGTTCCAACGCTTTCTTT. Amino acid sequence: CASSPDSSNAFF.

This clonotype was observed many times. The V gene is TRBV7-9, the J gene TRBJ2-7, with D perhaps TRBD1 (6 bases). The germline V gene encodes CDR1 SEHNR and CDR2 FQNEAQ (reference sequence). V was shortened by 1 base and J by 5 bases, with 15 bases between the two germline ends. The CDR3 is 15 residues long. CDR3 sequence: CASSLGDRPEDEQYF. CDR3 bases: TGTGCCAGCAGCTTAGGTGACAGGCCTGAGGACGAGCAGTACTTC.

This clonotype was seen only a few times. J is TRBJ2-7 and V is TRBV11-3; no firm D call. V lost 2 bases to trimming and J lost 2 bases, with 10 bases between them. Germline values: CDR1 SGHNT, CDR2 YENEEA. The CDR3 runs to 14 residues. The CDR3 DNA is TGTGCCAGCAGCTTAACACGGAGCACCTACGAGCAGTACTTC. It yields the protein CASSLTRSTYEQYF.

This chain connects TRBV5-6 to TRBJ1-1; D might be TRBD1 (5 bases). Germline CDR1 SGHDT, CDR2 YYEEEE. V was trimmed by 4 bases and J by 4 bases, leaving 17 bases between them. The CDR3 consists of 15 residues. This CDR3 reads CASSTRGSRGTEAFF. The CDR3 nucleotides read TGTGCCAGCAGCACCCGCGGGAGTAGGGGCACTGAAGCTTTCTTT.

This clonotype turned up a few times. The rearrangement links TRBV7-9 to TRBJ1-1, with D unclear. CDR3 length: 14 residues. Germline assignment: CDR1 SEHNR and CDR2 FQNEAQ (reference sequence). V was trimmed by 0 bases and J by 6 bases, leaving 11 bases between them. CDR3 bases: TGTGCCAGCAGCTTAGCAGGGATGGTGGCTGAAGCTTTCTTT. This codes for CASSLAGMVAEAFF.

This clonotype showed up just once. The rearrangement uses TRBV4-2 and TRBJ2-5; 13 positions match TRBD2. The CDR3 contains 16 residues. Germline V lookup: CDR1 LGHNA, CDR2 YNFKEQ. Trimming removed 2 bases from V and 5 bases from J; junction bases left unmatched: 5. The CDR3 loop reads CASSQPLAGGPETQYF. In DNA, the CDR3 is TGTGCCAGCAGCCAACCACTAGCGGGAGGGCCTGAGACCCAGTACTTC.

The rearrangement uses TRBV9 and TRBJ2-5; 9 nucleotides align to TRBD2. The CDR3 length is 15 residues. Germline CDR1 and CDR2: SGDLS and YYNGEE. The junction had 4 bases not matched to a gene; V was cut back by 0 bases and J by 4 bases. This CDR3 reads CASSVEGTSLETQYF. The CDR3 DNA reads as TGTGCCAGCAGCGTAGAGGGGACTAGCTTAGAGACCCAGTACTTC.

This clonotype was seen only a few times. This rearrangement joins TRBV7-6 to TRBJ1-1; 11 bases align to TRBD1. There are 16 residues in the CDR3. CDR1 is SGHVS and CDR2 is FNYEAQ in the germline V gene. The V and J ends lost 5 bases and 4 bases, in that order; junction bases with no gene match: 9. The DNA of the CDR3 is TGTGCCAGCAGCCCGAGGACAGGGGGCAGGATCACTGAAGCTTTCTTT. Protein sequence: CASSPRTGGRITEAFF.

J is TRBJ1-1 and V is TRBV5-1; 7 bases are shared with TRBD1. The CDR3 is made up of 16 amino acids. J gave up 4 bases and V 0 bases, and 9 bases lay outside the gene matches. Looked up from germline, CDR1 is SGHRS and CDR2 is YFSETQ. DNA for the CDR3: TGCGCCAGCAGCTTGGCCAGGGGGGCCCAGGGCACTGAAGCTTTCTTT. Its protein is CASSLARGAQGTEAFF.

This clonotype has more than one count but fewer than ten. The rearrangement links TRBV18 to TRBJ2-7; no reliable D call. The germline gives CDR1 KGHSH, CDR2 LQKENI. The CDR3 runs 13 residues. Trimming stripped 3 bases from V and 3 bases from J, with 9 bases between. CDR3 DNA sequence: TGTGCCAGCTCACCGGTGGAAGTCTACGAGCAGTACTTC. Residues: CASSPVEVYEQYF.

This clonotype was seen only a few times. This chain joins TRBV12-3 or TRBV12-4 and TRBJ2-4; D perhaps matches TRBD2 (5 bases). V shed 5 bases and J shed 6 bases, with 14 bases lying between them. The CDR3 is 14 residues long. The CDR3 bases are TGTGCCAGCAGTCGAGGAGCGGTGCCAAACATTCAGTACTTC. This encodes CASSRGAVPNIQYF.

There are a few counts of this clonotype. The chain employs TRBV29-1 and TRBJ2-3; TRBD2 aligns across 7 bases. In germline, CDR1 is SQVTM, CDR2 ANQGSEA. V shed 4 bases, J shed 4 bases, and the junction held 2 bases outside the gene matches. This CDR3 contains 12 residues. CDR3: CSVGLASDTQYF. The CDR3 region has the DNA TGCAGCGTTGGACTAGCATCAGATACGCAGTATTTT.

The chain employs TRBV5-1 and TRBJ2-1; 7 positions agree with TRBD1. The germline V gene has CDR1 SGHRS and CDR2 YFSETQ. V was clipped by 0 bases and J by 1 base; unmatched bases: 1. The CDR3 totals 15 residues. CDR3 sequence (DNA): TGCGCCAGCAGCTTGGAGGGGGCGTCCTACAATGAGCAGTTCTTC. It yields the protein CASSLEGASYNEQFF.

There are a few counts of this clonotype. The chain couples TRBV5-1 to TRBJ2-5, with D possibly being TRBD1 or TRBD2 (5 bases each). Germline V gene lookup returns CDR1 SGHRS and CDR2 YFSETQ. V was pared by 3 bases and J by 0 bases, with 24 bases between. This CDR3 comprises 19 residues. This CDR3 reads CASSSVAGTASRYQETQYF. The CDR3 DNA is TGCGCCAGCAGCTCGGTGGCAGGGACCGCTTCAAGGTACCAAGAGACCCAGTACTTC.

The V and J genes are TRBV20-1 and TRBJ1-2; D unclear. V lost 5 bases to trimming and J lost 4 bases, with 11 bases between them. The CDR3 is 12 amino acids. Germline CDR1 reads DFQATT; CDR2 reads SNEGSKA (reference sequence). Written as DNA, the CDR3 is TGCAGTGCTCCCCGCAGCTCCTATGGCTACACCTTC. Protein product: CSAPRSSYGYTF.

The rearrangement uses TRBV29-1 and TRBJ2-7; TRBD2 agrees at 11 bases. The CDR3 length is 16 residues. V lost 4 bases, J lost 0 bases, and 8 bases stayed unmatched. The germline CDR1 and CDR2 sequences are SQVTM and ANQGSEA. The CDR3 here is CSVVTTSGSLSYEQYF. CDR3 nucleotides: TGCAGCGTTGTGACCACTAGCGGGAGTCTCTCCTACGAGCAGTACTTC.

A few counts support this clonotype. The gene calls are TRBV6-5 and TRBJ1-1, with a weak D call TRBD1 (5 bases). The CDR3 covers 15 residues. V was shortened by 2 bases and J by 5 bases, with 15 bases between the two germline ends. CDR1 and CDR2 from the germline V gene are MNHEY and SVGAGI. The CDR3 DNA reads TGTGCCAGCAGTTACCACGGGGACTTCAGGACTGAAGCTTTCTTT. Translated, it gives CASSYHGDFRTEAFF.

This chain connects TRBV29-1 to TRBJ2-4; a weak D match, TRBD2 (7 bases). Germline V gene sequence: CDR1 SQVTM, CDR2 ANQGSEA. The CDR3 has 17 amino acids. With 4 bases removed from V and 0 bases from J, the gap between germline ends came to 19 bases. CDR3 loop: CSVVGSGGHLAKNIQYF. In nucleotides, the CDR3 is TGCAGCGTTGTGGGGTCGGGGGGACATTTAGCCAAAAACATTCAGTACTTC.

There are a few counts of this clonotype. The chain uses TRBV24-1 and TRBJ2-1; TRBD2 matches at 10 bases. This CDR3 region has 16 residues. Germline V gene sequence: CDR1 KGHDR, CDR2 SFDVKD. After removal of 2 bases from V and 1 base from J, the junction contained 1 base not matched to a gene. The DNA of the CDR3 is TGTGCCACCAGTGATTCTAGCGGGAGTTCCTACAATGAGCAGTTCTTC. Encoded protein: CATSDSSGSSYNEQFF.

In its sample, this clonotype was seen a few times. This rearrangement joins TRBV7-6 to TRBJ2-7, with D perhaps matching TRBD1 or TRBD2 (6 bases each). Germline V gene lookup returns CDR1 SGHVS and CDR2 FNYEAQ. V lost 1 base and J 3 bases, leaving 13 bases between the germline ends. CDR3 length: 15 residues. CDR3 sequence reads: CASSLESGAIYEQYF. In DNA form, the CDR3 reads TGTGCCAGCAGCTTAGAGTCGGGGGCCATCTACGAGCAGTACTTC.

This clonotype was observed a few times. V usage is TRBV12-3 or TRBV12-4 and J usage is TRBJ2-1; 10 bases line up with TRBD1. The CDR3 totals 15 residues. J was trimmed by 3 bases and V by 7 bases; bases with no gene match: 6. The CDR3 region has the DNA TGTGCCAGCAACCCCGGGACAGGGGTCTACAATGAGCAGTTCTTC. Encoded protein: CASNPGTGVYNEQFF.

This clonotype showed up just once. This chain links TRBV3-1 with TRBJ2-3; 9 bases fit TRBD2. The CDR3 covers 16 residues. The V and J ends lost 0 bases and 6 bases, in that order; junction bases with no gene match: 7. CDR1 and CDR2 from the germline V gene are LGHDT and YNNKEL (reference sequence). CDR3: CASSQDLLAGYDTQYF. The DNA of the CDR3 is TGTGCCAGCAGCCAAGATCTCCTAGCGGGGTATGATACGCAGTATTTT.

This clonotype showed up just a few times. The chain uses TRBV30 and TRBJ1-2; the D gene is possibly TRBD1 (6 bases). CDR3 length equals 13 residues. Trimming removed 2 bases at V and 3 bases at J, with 10 bases between. Germline V gene lookup returns CDR1 GTSNPN and CDR2 SVGIG (reference sequence). CDR3 DNA sequence: TGTGCCTGGAGTCGGGGGCAGCACTATGGCTACACCTTC. Residues: CAWSRGQHYGYTF.

The rearrangement uses TRBV10-3 and TRBJ2-7, with TRBD1 matching over 9 bases. With V trimmed by 7 bases and J by 2 bases, 3 bases remained unmatched. The germline V gene encodes CDR1 ENHRY and CDR2 SYGVKD. The CDR3 runs to 13 residues. CDR3 protein: CAIKGQGAYEQYF. The CDR3 DNA sequence: TGTGCCATCAAGGGACAGGGAGCCTACGAGCAGTACTTC.

This rearrangement joins TRBV6-2 or TRBV6-3 to TRBJ2-6; D uncertain. Germline V lookup: CDR1 MNHEY, CDR2 SVGEGT. Trimming removed 2 bases at V and 2 bases at J, with 7 bases between. This CDR3 has 15 residues. The CDR3 bases are TGTGCCAGCAGTTACCAGGCCGCTGGGGCCAACGTCCTGACTTTC. Protein product: CASSYQAAGANVLTF.

V and J are TRBV7-3 and TRBJ1-2; 7 bases fit TRBD1. The CDR3 totals 13 residues. Germline V gene sequence: CDR1 SGHTA, CDR2 FQGTGA. Germline trimming cut 5 bases from V and 8 bases from J; bases unmatched to any gene: 8. The CDR3 loop is CASSPTGVGGYTF. As DNA, the CDR3 is TGTGCCAGCAGCCCTACAGGGGTGGGGGGCTACACCTTC.

This clonotype is a singleton in its sample. This rearrangement joins TRBV7-9 to TRBJ1-4; tentatively, D is TRBD1 (5 bases). Between the trimmed V and J ends, which lost 5 bases and 4 bases, there was a span of 14 bases. Germline lookup yields CDR1 SEHNR and CDR2 FQNEAQ (reference sequence). CDR3 length equals 15 residues. The CDR3 DNA reads TGTGCCAGCAGCGTCGAACAGGCGATTAATGAAAAACTGTTTTTT. This sequence encodes CASSVEQAINEKLFF. The whole variable domain, remainder taken from reference TRBV7-9 and TRBJ1-4, is DTGVSQNPRHKITKRGQNVTFRCDPISEHNRLYWYRQTLGQGPEFLTYFQNEAQLEKSRLLSDRFSAERPKGSFSTLEIQRTEQGDSAMYLCASSVEQAINEKLFFGSGTQLSVL.